These 13 T cell receptor beta chains were sequenced from one sample in a study of blood T cell repertoires in COVID-19. Assay: immunoSEQ multiplex PCR; the TCRdb copy retains only in-frame clones and omits some. The sample contains 240,000 or so clones, just under 90% of which appear only once. Input material: PBMCs or T cells enriched from blood (not recorded which). The receptors derive from a man aged 50 or older who had been exposed to COVID-19.

This clone was seen only once. The chain combines TRBV5-1 with TRBJ2-1; TRBD2 matches 11 bases. The CDR3 loop spans 16 amino acids. In germline, CDR1 is SGHRS, CDR2 YFSETQ. V was clipped by 4 bases and J by 7 bases; unmatched bases: 10. CDR3 nucleotides: TGCGCCAGCAGCGCGCCCCGACTAGCGGGATGGAATGAGCAGTTCTTC. The encoded protein is CASSAPRLAGWNEQFF.

This chain uses TRBV5-1 with TRBJ2-3, with a weak D call TRBD1 (5 bases). There are 17 residues in the CDR3. From germline, CDR1 is SGHRS and CDR2 YFSETQ. Trimming stripped 0 bases from V and 2 bases from J, with 16 bases between. CDR3 bases: TGCGCCAGCAGCTTGGGCCTCCAGACAGACGCCACAGATACGCAGTATTTT. Its translation: CASSLGLQTDATDTQYF.

Turning to this clone: One junction end does not reproduce the germline sequence, and a read error may be involved. The chain links TRBV7-7 to TRBJ1-4; 8 bases fit TRBD1. CDR1 is SSHAT and CDR2 is FNYEAQ in the germline V gene (reference sequence). This CDR3 spans 13 amino acids. CDR3 sequence (DNA): TGTGCTAGCAGCTTGGGACAGGACGAAAAACTGTTTTTT. Translating it yields CASSLGQDEKLFF. Looking up the rest from reference TRBV7-7 and TRBJ1-4 gives the full variable domain: GAGVSQSPRYKVTKRGQDVTLRCDPISSHATLYWYQQALGQGPEFLTYFNYEAQPDKSGLPSDRFSAERPEGSISTLTIQRTEQRDSAMYRCASSLGQDEKLFFGSGTQLSVL.

This clone appeared a single time. The V gene is TRBV11-3, the J gene TRBJ2-1; no reliable D call. Trimming stripped 2 bases from V and 4 bases from J, with 6 bases between. Germline assignment: CDR1 SGHNT and CDR2 YENEEA. This CDR3 has 13 residues. CDR3 region: CASSLTVYNEQFF. As DNA, the CDR3 is TGTGCCAGCAGCTTAACAGTTTACAATGAGCAGTTCTTC.

The chain carries TRBV29-1 and TRBJ1-1; D is unclear. V lost 3 bases and J 8 bases, leaving 4 bases between the germline ends. CDR3 length equals 9 residues. CDR1 is SQVTM and CDR2 is ANQGSEA in the germline V gene. CDR3: CSVDPEAFF. CDR3 DNA sequence: TGCAGCGTTGACCCGGAAGCTTTCTTT. Using reference TRBV29-1 and TRBJ1-1 for the parts outside the CDR3, the full variable domain is SAVISQKPSRDICQRGTSLTIQCQVDSQVTMMFWYRQQPGQSLTLIATANQGSEATYESGFVIDKFPISRPNLTFSTLTVSNMSPEDSSIYLCSVDPEAFFGQGTRLTVV.

On this clone: The sample holds other DNA sequences that translate to the same CDR3. This chain uses TRBV2 with TRBJ2-1, with a possible D match to TRBD1 (6 bases). This CDR3 is built from 12 residues. Trimming took off 6 bases at V and 5 bases at J, with 8 bases between the two ends. From germline, CDR1 is SNHLY and CDR2 FYNNEI. The CDR3 spells CASRGDNNEQFF. In DNA form, the CDR3 reads TGTGCCAGCAGGGGGGACAACAATGAGCAGTTCTTC.

In DNA, the CDR3 is TGTGCCAGCAGCCAAGGACCGACGGGGGAGCAGTACGTC. It translates to CASSQGPTGEQYV. This chain joins TRBV3-1 (or the pseudogene TRBV3-2) and TRBJ2-7, with D possibly TRBD2 on 5 matching bases. CDR3 size: 13 residues. Germline assignment: CDR1 LGHDT and CDR2 YNNKEL (reference sequence). The ends were cut back, 1 base at V and 7 bases at J, with 11 bases in the middle.

The V call is TRBV10-1, the J call TRBJ2-7; a possible D gene is TRBD2 (6 bases). Trimming cost V 3 bases and J 3 bases, with 15 bases left between them. Germline V gives CDR1 WNHNN, CDR2 SYGVQD (reference sequence). The CDR3 runs 15 residues. The CDR3 DNA reads TGCGCCAGCAGTGAAGGTGGAGGGGTCAACTACGAGCAGTACTTC. Translation gives CASSEGGGVNYEQYF.

The chain recombines TRBV6-5 with TRBJ1-1; no clear D. The CDR3 sequence is 14 residues long. Germline V gene lookup returns CDR1 MNHEY and CDR2 SVGAGI. V shed 0 bases and J shed 2 bases, with 7 bases lying between them. CDR3 DNA: TGTGCCAGCAGTTACTCGCGAATAAACACTGAAGCTTTCTTT. As protein: CASSYSRINTEAFF.

This clone was counted a single time. The J gene is TRBJ1-1, the V gene TRBV15; weak D call: TRBD1 (5 bases). The germline gives CDR1 LNHNV, CDR2 YYDKDF (reference sequence). This CDR3 comprises 15 residues. Trimming removed 0 bases at V and 1 base at J, with 9 bases between. The DNA of the CDR3 is TGTGCCACCAGCAGAGAGTCACAGGCGAACACTGAAGCTTTCTTT. This gives the protein CATSRESQANTEAFF.

The chain combines TRBV27 with TRBJ2-3, with TRBD2 identical over 14 bases. CDR3 length: 16 residues. Trimming removed 6 bases from V and 2 bases from J; junction bases left unmatched: 4. Germline values: CDR1 MNHEY, CDR2 SMNVEV (reference sequence). The CDR3 spells CASRPTSGRATDTQYF. The CDR3 nucleotides read TGTGCCAGCAGGCCGACTAGCGGGAGGGCCACAGATACGCAGTATTTT.

The chain has TRBV5-1 and TRBJ1-2, with 7 nucleotides matching TRBD1. CDR1 SGHRS and CDR2 YFSETQ come from the germline V gene. The CDR3 is made up of 15 amino acids. V lost 5 bases, J lost 4 bases, and 11 bases stayed unmatched. This CDR3 is CASRGSTGDGYGYTF. Written as DNA, the CDR3 is TGCGCCAGCAGGGGGTCCACAGGGGATGGCTATGGCTACACCTTC.

The chain is built from TRBV7-9 and TRBJ1-6; 7 positions match TRBD1. Trimming at V came to 5 bases and at J to 6 bases, leaving 7 bases not matched to a gene. From germline, CDR1 is SEHNR and CDR2 FQNEAQ (reference sequence). This CDR3 region has 15 residues. The CDR3 DNA reads as TGTGCCAGCAGCCCTAACAGGGGACGTAATTCACCCCTCCACTTT. This codes for CASSPNRGRNSPLHF.